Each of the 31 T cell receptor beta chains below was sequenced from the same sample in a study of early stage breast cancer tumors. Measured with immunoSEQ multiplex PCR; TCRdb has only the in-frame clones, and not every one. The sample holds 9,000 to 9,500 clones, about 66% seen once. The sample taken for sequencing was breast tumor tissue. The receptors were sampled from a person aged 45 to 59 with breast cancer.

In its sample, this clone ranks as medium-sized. CDR3 sequence: CASLSMADSPLHF. For the CDR3, the DNA is TGTGCCAGCTTAAGTATGGCCGATTCACCCCTCCACTTT. This sequence joins TRBV28 and TRBJ1-6; D remains ambiguous. Germline V CDR1 and CDR2: MDHEN, SYDVKM. Deletions cut 8 bases from V and 8 bases from J, with 13 bases between. The CDR3 has 13 amino acids.

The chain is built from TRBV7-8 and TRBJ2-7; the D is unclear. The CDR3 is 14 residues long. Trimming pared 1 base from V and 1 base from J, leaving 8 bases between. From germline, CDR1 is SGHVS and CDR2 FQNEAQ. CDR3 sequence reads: CASSLGTISYEQYF. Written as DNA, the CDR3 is TGTGCCAGCAGCTTAGGGACCATTTCCTACGAGCAGTACTTC.

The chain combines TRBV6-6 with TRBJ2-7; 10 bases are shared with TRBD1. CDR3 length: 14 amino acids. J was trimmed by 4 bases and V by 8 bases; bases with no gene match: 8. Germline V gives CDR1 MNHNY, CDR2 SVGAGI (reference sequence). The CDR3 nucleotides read TGTGCCAGCGGGGAGGGACAGGGGATTTACGAGCAGTACTTC. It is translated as CASGEGQGIYEQYF.

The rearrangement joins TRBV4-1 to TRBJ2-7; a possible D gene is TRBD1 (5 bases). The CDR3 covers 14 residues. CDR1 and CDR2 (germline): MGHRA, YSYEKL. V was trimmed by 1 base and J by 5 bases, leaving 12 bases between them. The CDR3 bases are TGCGCCAGCAGCCAAGTCCAGGGTCACGACGAGCAGTACTTC. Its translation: CASSQVQGHDEQYF.

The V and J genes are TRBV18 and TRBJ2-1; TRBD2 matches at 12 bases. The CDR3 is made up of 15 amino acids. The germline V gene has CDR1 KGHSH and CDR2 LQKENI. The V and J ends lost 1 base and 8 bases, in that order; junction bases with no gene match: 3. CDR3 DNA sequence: TGTGCCAGCTCACCACGGACTAGCGGGGTGGATGAGCAGTTCTTC. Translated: CASSPRTSGVDEQFF.

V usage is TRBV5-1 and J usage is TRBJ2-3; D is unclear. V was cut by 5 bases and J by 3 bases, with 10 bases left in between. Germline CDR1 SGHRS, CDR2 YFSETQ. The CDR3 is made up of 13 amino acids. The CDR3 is CASRTSGTDTQYF. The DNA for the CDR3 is TGCGCCAGCAGGACTTCCGGAACAGATACGCAGTATTTT.

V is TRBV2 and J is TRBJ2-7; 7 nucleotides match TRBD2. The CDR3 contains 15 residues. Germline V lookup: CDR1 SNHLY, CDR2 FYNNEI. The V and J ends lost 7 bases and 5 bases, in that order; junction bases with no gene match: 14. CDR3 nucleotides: TGTGCCAGCAAAGGCCGAAGACTAGCCGGGGACGAGCAGTACTTC. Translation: CASKGRRLAGDEQYF. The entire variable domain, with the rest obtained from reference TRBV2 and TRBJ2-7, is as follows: EPEVTQTPSHQVTQMGQEVILRCVPISNHLYFYWYRQILGQKVEFLVSFYNNEISEKSEIFDDQFSVERPDGSNFTLKIRSTKLEDSAMYFCASKGRRLAGDEQYFGPGTRLTVT.

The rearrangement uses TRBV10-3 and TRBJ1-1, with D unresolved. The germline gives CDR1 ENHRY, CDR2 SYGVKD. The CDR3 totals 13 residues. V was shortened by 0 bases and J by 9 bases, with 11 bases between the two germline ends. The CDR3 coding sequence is TGTGCCATCAGTGAGTCTAGCGAACCAAAAGCTTTCTTT. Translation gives CAISESSEPKAFF.

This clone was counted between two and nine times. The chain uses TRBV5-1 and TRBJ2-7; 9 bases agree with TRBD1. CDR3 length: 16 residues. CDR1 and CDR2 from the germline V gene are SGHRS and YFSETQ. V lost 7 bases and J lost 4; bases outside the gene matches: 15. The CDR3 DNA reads TGCGCCAGCTCCGAAGAGGGACAGGGAGGGGGTTACGAGCAGTACTTC. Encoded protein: CASSEEGQGGGYEQYF.

The CDR3: CASSLPGQRFSYEQYF. The DNA of the CDR3 is TGTGCCAGCAGCCTCCCGGGACAGAGATTCTCCTACGAGCAGTACTTC. The V call is TRBV11-2, the J call TRBJ2-7; 7 bases match TRBD1. The CDR3 is made up of 16 amino acids. With V trimmed by 5 bases and J by 0 bases, 10 bases remained unmatched. The V gene's germline CDR1 is SGHAT and CDR2 FQNNGV.

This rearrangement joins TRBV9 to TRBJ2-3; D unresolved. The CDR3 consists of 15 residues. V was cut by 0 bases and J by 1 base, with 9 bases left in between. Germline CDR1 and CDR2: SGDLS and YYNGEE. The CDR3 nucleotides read TGTGCCAGCAGCGTAGACCCCGACGGCACAGATACGCAGTATTTT. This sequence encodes CASSVDPDGTDTQYF.

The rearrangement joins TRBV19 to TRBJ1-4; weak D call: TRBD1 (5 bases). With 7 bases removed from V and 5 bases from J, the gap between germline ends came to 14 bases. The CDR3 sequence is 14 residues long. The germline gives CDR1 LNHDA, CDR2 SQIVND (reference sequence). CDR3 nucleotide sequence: TGTGCCAGTACAAGAGCAGGGTCCAATGAAAAACTGTTTTTT. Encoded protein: CASTRAGSNEKLFF.

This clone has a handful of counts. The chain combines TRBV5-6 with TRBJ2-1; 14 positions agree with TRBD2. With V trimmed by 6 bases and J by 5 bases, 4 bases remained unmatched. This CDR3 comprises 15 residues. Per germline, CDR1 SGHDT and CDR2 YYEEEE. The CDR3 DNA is TGTGCCAGCACCGCGACTAGCGGGGGGGACAATGAGCAGTTCTTC. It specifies CASTATSGGDNEQFF.

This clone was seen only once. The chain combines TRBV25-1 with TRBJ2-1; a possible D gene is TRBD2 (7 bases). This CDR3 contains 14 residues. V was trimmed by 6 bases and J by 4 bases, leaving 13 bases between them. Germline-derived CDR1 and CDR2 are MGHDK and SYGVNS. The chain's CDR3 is CASRRGGPYNEQFF. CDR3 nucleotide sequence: TGTGCCAGCAGGAGGGGGGGGCCTTACAATGAGCAGTTCTTC.

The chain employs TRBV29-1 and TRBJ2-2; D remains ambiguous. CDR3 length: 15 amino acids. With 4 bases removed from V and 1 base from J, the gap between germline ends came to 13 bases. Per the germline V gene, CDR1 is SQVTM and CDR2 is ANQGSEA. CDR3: CSVVPGPMNTGELFF. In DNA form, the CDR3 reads TGCAGCGTTGTGCCCGGACCCATGAACACCGGGGAGCTGTTTTTT.

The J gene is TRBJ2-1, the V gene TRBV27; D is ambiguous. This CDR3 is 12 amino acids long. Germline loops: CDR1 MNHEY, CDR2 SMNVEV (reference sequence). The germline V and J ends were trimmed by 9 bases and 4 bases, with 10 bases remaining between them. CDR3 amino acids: CASKEGYNEQFF. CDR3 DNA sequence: TGTGCCAGTAAGGAAGGGTACAATGAGCAGTTCTTC.

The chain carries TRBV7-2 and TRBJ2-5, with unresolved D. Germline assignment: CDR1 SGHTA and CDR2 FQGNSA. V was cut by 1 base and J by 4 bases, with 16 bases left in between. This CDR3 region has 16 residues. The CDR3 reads CASSLGLYRRSETQYF. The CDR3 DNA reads TGTGCCAGCAGCTTAGGTCTATATAGGCGGTCAGAGACCCAGTACTTC.

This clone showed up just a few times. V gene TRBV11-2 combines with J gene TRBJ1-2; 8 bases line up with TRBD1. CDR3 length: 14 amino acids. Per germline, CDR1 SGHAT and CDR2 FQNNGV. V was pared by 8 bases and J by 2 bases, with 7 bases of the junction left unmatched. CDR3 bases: TGTGCCAGCCGAAAGACAGGGGTGAACTATGGCTACACCTTC. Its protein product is CASRKTGVNYGYTF.

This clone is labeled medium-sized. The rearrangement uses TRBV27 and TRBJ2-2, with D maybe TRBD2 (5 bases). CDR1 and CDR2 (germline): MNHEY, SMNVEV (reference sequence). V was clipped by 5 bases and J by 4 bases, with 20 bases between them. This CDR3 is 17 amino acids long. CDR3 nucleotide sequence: TGTGCCAGCAGTGCCCAAGAGGGTAGGATAAGCACCGGGGAGCTGTTTTTT. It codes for CASSAQEGRISTGELFF.

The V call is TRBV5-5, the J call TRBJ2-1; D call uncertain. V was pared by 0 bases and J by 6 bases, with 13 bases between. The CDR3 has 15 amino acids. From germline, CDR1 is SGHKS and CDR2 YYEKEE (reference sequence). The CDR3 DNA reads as TGTGCCAGCAGCTTGGGGACGGCTCAACTCAATGAGCAGTTCTTC. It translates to CASSLGTAQLNEQFF.

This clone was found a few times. CDR3: CASSDRFPTNEKLFF. CDR3 DNA: TGTGCCAGCAGTGACAGGTTTCCAACTAATGAAAAACTGTTTTTT. The chain joins TRBV6-1 to TRBJ1-4; D unresolved. V was clipped by 3 bases and J by 0 bases, with 8 bases between them. CDR3 size: 15 residues. In germline, CDR1 is MNHNS, CDR2 SASEGT.

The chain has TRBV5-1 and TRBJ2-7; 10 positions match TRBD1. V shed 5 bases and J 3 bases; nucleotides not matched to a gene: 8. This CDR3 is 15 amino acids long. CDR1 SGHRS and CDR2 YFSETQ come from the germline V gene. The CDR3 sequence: CASRAGTGANYEQYF. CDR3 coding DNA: TGCGCCAGCAGAGCCGGGACAGGGGCGAACTACGAGCAGTACTTC.

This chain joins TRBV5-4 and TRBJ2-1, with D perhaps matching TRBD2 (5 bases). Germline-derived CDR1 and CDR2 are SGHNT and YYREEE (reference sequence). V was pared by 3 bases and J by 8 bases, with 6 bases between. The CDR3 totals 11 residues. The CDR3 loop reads CASSWGDEQFF. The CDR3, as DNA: TGTGCCAGCAGCTGGGGAGATGAGCAGTTCTTC.

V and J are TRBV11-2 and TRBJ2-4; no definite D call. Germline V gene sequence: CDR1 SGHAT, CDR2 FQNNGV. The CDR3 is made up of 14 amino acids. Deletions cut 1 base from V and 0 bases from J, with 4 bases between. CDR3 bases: TGTGCCAGCAGCTTAGCCATAGCCAAAAACATTCAGTACTTC. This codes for CASSLAIAKNIQYF.

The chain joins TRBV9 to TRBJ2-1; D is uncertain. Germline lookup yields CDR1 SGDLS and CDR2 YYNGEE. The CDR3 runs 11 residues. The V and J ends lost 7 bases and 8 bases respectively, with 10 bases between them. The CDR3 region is CASSYSDEQFF. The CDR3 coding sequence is TGTGCCAGCTCTTACAGTGATGAGCAGTTCTTC.

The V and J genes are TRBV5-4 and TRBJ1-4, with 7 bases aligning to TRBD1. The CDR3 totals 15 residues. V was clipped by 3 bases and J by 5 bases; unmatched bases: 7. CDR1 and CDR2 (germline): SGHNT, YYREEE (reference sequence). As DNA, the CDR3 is TGTGCCAGCAGCTATACTGCAGGGGGGAATGAAAAACTGTTTTTT. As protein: CASSYTAGGNEKLFF.

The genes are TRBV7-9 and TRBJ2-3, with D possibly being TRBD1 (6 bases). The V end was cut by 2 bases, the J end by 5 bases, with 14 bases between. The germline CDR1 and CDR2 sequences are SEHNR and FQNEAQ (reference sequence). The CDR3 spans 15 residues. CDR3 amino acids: CASSLFPQGEDTQYF. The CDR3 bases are TGTGCCAGCAGCTTATTTCCACAGGGAGAAGATACGCAGTATTTT. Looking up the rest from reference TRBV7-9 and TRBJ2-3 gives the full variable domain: DTGVSQNPRHKITKRGQNVTFRCDPISEHNRLYWYRQTLGQGPEFLTYFQNEAQLEKSRLLSDRFSAERPKGSFSTLEIQRTEQGDSAMYLCASSLFPQGEDTQYFGPGTRLTVL.

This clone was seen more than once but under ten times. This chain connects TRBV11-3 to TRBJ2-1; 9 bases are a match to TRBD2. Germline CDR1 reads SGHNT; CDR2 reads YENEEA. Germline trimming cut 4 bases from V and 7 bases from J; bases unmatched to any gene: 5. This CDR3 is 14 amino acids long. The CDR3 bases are TGTGCCAGCAGCTCCCTGGCGGGAGGGAATGAGCAGTTCTTC. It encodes CASSSLAGGNEQFF. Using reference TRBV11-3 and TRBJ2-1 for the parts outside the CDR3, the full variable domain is EAGVVQSPRYKIIEKKQPVAFWCNPISGHNTLYWYLQNLGQGPELLIRYENEEAVDDSQLPKDRFSAERLKGVDSTLKIQPAELGDSAVYLCASSSLAGGNEQFFGPGTRLTVL.

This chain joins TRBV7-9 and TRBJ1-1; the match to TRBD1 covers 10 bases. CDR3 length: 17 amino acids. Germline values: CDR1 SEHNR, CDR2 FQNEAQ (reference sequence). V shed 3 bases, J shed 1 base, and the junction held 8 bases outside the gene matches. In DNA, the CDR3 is TGTGCCAGCAGCTTGGCCGGGACAGGGGTAAGGAACACTGAAGCTTTCTTT. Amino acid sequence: CASSLAGTGVRNTEAFF. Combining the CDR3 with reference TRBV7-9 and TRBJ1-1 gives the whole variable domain DTGVSQNPRHKITKRGQNVTFRCDPISEHNRLYWYRQTLGQGPEFLTYFQNEAQLEKSRLLSDRFSAERPKGSFSTLEIQRTEQGDSAMYLCASSLAGTGVRNTEAFFGQGTRLTVV.

The CDR3 DNA reads as TGTGCCAGCACCACAGGGTGGAATGAAAAACTGTTTTTT. It translates to CASTTGWNEKLFF. The V call is TRBV28, the J call TRBJ1-4, with TRBD1 as a possible D gene (6 bases). Trimming shortened V by 7 bases and J by 5 bases, and 11 bases separated the two germline ends. Per germline, CDR1 MDHEN and CDR2 SYDVKM. The CDR3 totals 13 residues.

The CDR3 region is CASSLEGSYSYYGYTF. The CDR3 nucleotides are TGTGCCAGCAGCTTAGAGGGCAGCTATTCATACTATGGCTACACCTTC. The chain has TRBV7-9 and TRBJ1-2; D gene uncertain. This CDR3 region has 16 residues. Trimming pared 1 base from V and 3 bases from J, leaving 15 bases between. CDR1 SEHNR and CDR2 FQNEAQ come from the germline V gene (reference sequence).